This is a list of T cell receptor beta chains from one sample in a study of healthy donors' naive CD4 and CD8 T cells. TCRdb reprocessed the reads via MiXCR and lists one record per CDR3 protein. The sample consists of roughly 200,000 distinct CDR3 sequences, 74% of them appearing once. The sequenced sample was naive CD4+ and CD8+ T cells sorted from blood, pooled from several donors. The source is a pool of human donors in good health; the sample pools cells from several healthy donors. Each CDR3 is given with its conserved first and last residue. The D gene is left open where the match is weak. Size is omitted from some rows. Given values are once, few, many or a class for expanded clones.

>TRBJ2-1|NA|TRBV10-3|NA
TGTGCCACCTGGACAAGCTCCTACAATGAGCAGTTCTTC
CATWTSSYNEQFF
>TRBJ1-2|NA|TRBV6-6|NA
TGTGCCAGCAGTACCTCGGACGGATACTATGGCTACACCTTC
CASSTSDGYYGYTF
>TRBJ1-5|NA|TRBV27|NA
TGTGCCAGCAGTTTGGTCGGGGTCGGCAATCAGCCCCAGCATTTT
CASSLVGVGNQPQHF
>TRBJ1-1|NA|TRBV29-1|NA
TGCAGCGTTGTAGGAGCGGACACCGACCTTTACACTGGAGCTTTCTTT
CSVVGADTDLYTGAFF
>TRBJ1-1|NA|TRBV29-1|NA
TGCAGCGTTGATGTCCCCCCTGAAGCTTTCTTT
CSVDVPPEAFF
>TRBJ2-6|NA|TRBV19|NA
TGTGCCAGTAGTGTCCTTAGCTCTGGGGCCAACGTCCTGACTTTC
CASSVLSSGANVLTF
>TRBJ1-4|NA|TRBV5-1|few
TGCGCCAGCAGCTTGGTAGGGCGGGGTAATGAAAAACTGTTTTTT
CASSLVGRGNEKLFF
>TRBJ2-7|TRBD2|TRBV27|NA
TGTGCCAGCGCGCGGGAGGGCCTTTTCGACGAGCAGTACTTC
CASAREGLFDEQYF
>TRBJ2-3|TRBD2|TRBV6-6|NA
TGTGCCAGCAGCCCACTAGCGGGGTACACAGATACGCAGTATTTT
CASSPLAGYTDTQYF
>TRBJ2-7|NA|TRBV15|NA
TGTGCCACCAGCGGGGACGGGAACGAGCAGTACTTC
CATSGDGNEQYF
>TRBJ2-5|TRBD1|TRBV20-1|NA
TGCAGTGCTCACAGGGGGCCCCAAGAGACCCAGTACTTC
CSAHRGPQETQYF
>TRBJ2-5|TRBD1|TRBV5-6|NA
TGTGCCAGCAGCGGGACAGGGGTAATCCTAGGAGTTGAGACCCAGTACTTC
CASSGTGVILGVETQYF
>TRBJ2-1|NA|TRBV5-1|NA
TGCGCCAGCAGCTTGGAAGTTCCAGCGAAGGATGAGCAGTTCTTC
CASSLEVPAKDEQFF